This TCR beta chain was recorded in a study of T cells in Graves' hyperthyroidism and ophthalmopathy. Findings and limits, study-wide: Most clonotypes that expanded in the thyroid above 0.001 also showed up in blood. Ophthalmopathy could be told apart from stable hyperthyroidism with a 13 V-J model.

Per the germline V gene, CDR1 is SGDLS and CDR2 is YYNGEE. The CDR3 runs to 14 residues. Trimming cost V 5 bases and J 2 bases; bases outside gene matches: 6. Patients aged 18 to 65 had newly diagnosed hyperthyroidism lasting under 2 months. Clinicians diagnosed patients from clinical symptoms, serum thyroxine and TRAb, thyroid ultrasound and orbital computed tomography. RNA transcripts gave rise to amplified TCR beta CDR3 regions. During a first-round RT-PCR of the TCR CDR3, the HTBI primer set was used. TCRdb re-called the multiplex PCR reads through MiXCR, storing one row per CDR3 protein. The sample yields roughly 700,000 distinct CDR3 sequences, 15% to 20% seen once. This clonotype was observed at least ten times. Its antigen is not known.

The chain employs TRBV9 and TRBJ2-7; 8 bases map to TRBD1. The sequenced material came from blood. This TCR derives from a man aged 45-60 years with Graves' hyperthyroidism. In nucleotides, the CDR3 is TGTGCCAGCAGTGAGACAGGGGCTCCCTACGAGCAGTACTTC. It specifies CASSETGAPYEQYF. Together with reference TRBV9 and TRBJ2-7, the CDR3 gives the full variable domain: DSGVTQTPKHLITATGQRVTLRCSPRSGDLSVYWYQQSLDQGLQFLIQYYNGEERAKGNILERFSAQQFPDLHSELNLSSLELGDSALYFCASSETGAPYEQYFGPGTRLTVT.